Sequencing of this TCR beta chain was carried out in a study of blood T cell repertoires in COVID-19. TCRdb keeps only in-frame clones here, not all; method: immunoSEQ multiplex PCR. Of under 200,000 clones in the sample, roughly 84% were seen once. The source material was PBMCs or T cells enriched from blood (not recorded which). The TCR sequence derives from a man aged 55 to 70 who had recovered from COVID-19.

The CDR3 region is CATSANGIDQPQHF. DNA of the CDR3: TGTGCCACCAGCGCGAATGGTATCGATCAGCCCCAGCATTTT. The chain joins TRBV24-1 to TRBJ1-5; D not resolved. V lost 7 bases and J 5 bases, leaving 14 bases between the germline ends. This CDR3 spans 14 amino acids. The germline V gene encodes CDR1 KGHDR and CDR2 SFDVKD.